A single count supports the clone carrying this T cell receptor (beta chain). The germline gene is not matched at one end of the junction; a read error may be the cause. The data originate from a study of blood T cells in healthy people across ages. The use of a sample-barcoded 5' primer and a J-beta primer mix characterized a second PCR of roughly 6 to 11 cycles. MiXCR, run by TCRdb on the 5' RACE reads, gives a single entry per CDR3 protein. The top ten clones hold less than 5% of a sample with approximately 1.5 million distinct CDR3 sequences, 42% of them seen once. Germline V gene data show CDR1 as SGHTA and CDR2 as FQGNSA. The CDR3 length is 17 residues.

The sample consisted of blood. This TCR came from a woman aged 18-30 years in good health. The rearrangement joins TRBV7-2 to TRBJ2-2; 7 bases map to TRBD1. The CDR3 sequence: CASSFHGQVANTGKLFF. The CDR3 bases are TGTGCCAGCAGCTTCCATGGACAGGTCGCGAACACCGGGAAGCTGTTTTTT. The full variable domain, rest sourced from reference TRBV7-2 and TRBJ2-2, is GAGVSQSPSNKVTEKGKDVELRCDPISGHTALYWYRQSLGQGLEFLIYFQGNSAPDKSGLPSDRFSAERTGGSVSTLTIQRTQQEDSAVYLCASSFHGQVANTGKLFFGEGSRLTVL.